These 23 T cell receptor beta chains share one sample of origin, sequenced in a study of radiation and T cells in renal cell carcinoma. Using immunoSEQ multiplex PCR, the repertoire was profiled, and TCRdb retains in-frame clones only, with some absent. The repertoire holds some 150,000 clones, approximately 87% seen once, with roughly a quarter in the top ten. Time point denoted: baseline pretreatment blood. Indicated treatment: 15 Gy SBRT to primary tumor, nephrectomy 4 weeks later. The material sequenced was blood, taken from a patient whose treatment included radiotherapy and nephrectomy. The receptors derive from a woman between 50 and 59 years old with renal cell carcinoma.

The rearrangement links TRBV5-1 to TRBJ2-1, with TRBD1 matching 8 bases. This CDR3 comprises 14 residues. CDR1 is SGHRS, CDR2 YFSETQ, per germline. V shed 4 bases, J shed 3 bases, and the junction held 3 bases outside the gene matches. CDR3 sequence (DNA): TGCGCCAGCAGCCTGGACAGGGACTACAATGAGCAGTTCTTC. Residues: CASSLDRDYNEQFF.

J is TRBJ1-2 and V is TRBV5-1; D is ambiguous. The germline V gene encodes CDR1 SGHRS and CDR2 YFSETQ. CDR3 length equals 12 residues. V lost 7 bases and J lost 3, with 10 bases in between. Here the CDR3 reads CASGGIDYGYTF. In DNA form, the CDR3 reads TGCGCCAGCGGTGGAATCGACTATGGCTACACCTTC.

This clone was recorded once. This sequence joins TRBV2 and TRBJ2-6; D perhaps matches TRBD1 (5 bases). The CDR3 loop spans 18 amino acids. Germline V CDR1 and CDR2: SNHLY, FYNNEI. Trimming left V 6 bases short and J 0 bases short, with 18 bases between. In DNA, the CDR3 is TGTGCCAGCAGGGGAACAGGAATTCTACACTCTGGGGCCAACGTCCTGACTTTC. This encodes CASRGTGILHSGANVLTF.

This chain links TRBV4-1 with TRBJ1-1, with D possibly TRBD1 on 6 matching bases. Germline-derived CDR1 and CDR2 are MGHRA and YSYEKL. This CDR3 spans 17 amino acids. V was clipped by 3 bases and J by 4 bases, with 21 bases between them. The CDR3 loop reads CASSHGGGFDSGTEAFF. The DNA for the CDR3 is TGCGCCAGCAGCCATGGGGGCGGTTTTGATTCGGGCACTGAAGCTTTCTTT.

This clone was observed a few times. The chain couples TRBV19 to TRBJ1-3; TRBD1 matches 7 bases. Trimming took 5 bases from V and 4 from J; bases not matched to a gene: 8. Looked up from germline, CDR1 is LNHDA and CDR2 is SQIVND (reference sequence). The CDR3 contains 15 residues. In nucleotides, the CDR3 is TGTGCCAGTAGTCCCCAAGGACAGGCCGGAAACACCATATATTTT. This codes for CASSPQGQAGNTIYF.

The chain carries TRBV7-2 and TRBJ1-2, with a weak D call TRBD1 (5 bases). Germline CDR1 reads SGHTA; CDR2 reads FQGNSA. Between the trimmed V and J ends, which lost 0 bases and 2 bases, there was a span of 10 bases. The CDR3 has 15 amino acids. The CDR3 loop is CASSLAMTANYGYTF. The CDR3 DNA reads TGTGCCAGCAGCTTAGCGATGACAGCAAACTATGGCTACACCTTC.

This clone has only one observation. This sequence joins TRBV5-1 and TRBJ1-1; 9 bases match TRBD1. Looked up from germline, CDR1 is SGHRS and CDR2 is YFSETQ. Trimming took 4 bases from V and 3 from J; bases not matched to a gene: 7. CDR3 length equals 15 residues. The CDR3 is CASSTRTGVYTEAFF. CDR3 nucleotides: TGCGCCAGCAGCACACGGACAGGGGTGTACACTGAAGCTTTCTTT.

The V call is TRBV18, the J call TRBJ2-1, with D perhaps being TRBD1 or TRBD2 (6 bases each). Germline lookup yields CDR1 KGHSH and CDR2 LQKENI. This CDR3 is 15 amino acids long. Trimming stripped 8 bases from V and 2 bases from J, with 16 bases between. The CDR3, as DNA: TGTGCCAGCGCCACCGGTCGGGGGCCCTACAATGAGCAGTTCTTC. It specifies CASATGRGPYNEQFF.

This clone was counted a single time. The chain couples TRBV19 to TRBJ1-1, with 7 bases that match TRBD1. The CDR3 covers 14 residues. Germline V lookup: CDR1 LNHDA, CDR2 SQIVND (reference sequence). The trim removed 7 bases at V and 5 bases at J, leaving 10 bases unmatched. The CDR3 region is CASKFEAGGTEAFF. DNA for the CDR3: TGTGCCAGTAAATTTGAAGCAGGGGGAACTGAAGCTTTCTTT.

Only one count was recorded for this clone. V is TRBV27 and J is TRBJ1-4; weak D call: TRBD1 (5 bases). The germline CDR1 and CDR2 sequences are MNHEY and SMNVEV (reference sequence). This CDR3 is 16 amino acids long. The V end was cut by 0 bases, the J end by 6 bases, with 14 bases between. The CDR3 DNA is TGTGCCAGCAGTTTATCGTCGGGCAGGGAGGATGAAAAACTGTTTTTT. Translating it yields CASSLSSGREDEKLFF.

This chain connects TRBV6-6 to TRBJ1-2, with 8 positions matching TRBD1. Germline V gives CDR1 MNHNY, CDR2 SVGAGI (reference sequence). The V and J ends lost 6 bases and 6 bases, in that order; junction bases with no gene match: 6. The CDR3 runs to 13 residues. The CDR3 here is CASSRTGRNGYTF. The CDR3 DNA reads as TGTGCCAGCAGCAGGACAGGGAGAAATGGCTACACCTTC.

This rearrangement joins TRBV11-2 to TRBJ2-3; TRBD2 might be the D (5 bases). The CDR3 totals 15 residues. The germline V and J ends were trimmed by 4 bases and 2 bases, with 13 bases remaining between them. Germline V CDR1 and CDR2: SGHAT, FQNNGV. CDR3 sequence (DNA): TGTGCCAGCAGCTCCGTGAGCGGCAACACAGATACGCAGTATTTT. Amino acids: CASSSVSGNTDTQYF.

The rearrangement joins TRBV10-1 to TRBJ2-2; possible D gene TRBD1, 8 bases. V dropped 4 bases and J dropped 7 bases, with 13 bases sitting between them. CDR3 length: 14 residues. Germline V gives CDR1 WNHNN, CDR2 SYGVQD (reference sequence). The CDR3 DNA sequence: TGCGCCAGCAGTGCACAGGGGGAGGGCGGGGAGCTGTTTTTT. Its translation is CASSAQGEGGELFF.

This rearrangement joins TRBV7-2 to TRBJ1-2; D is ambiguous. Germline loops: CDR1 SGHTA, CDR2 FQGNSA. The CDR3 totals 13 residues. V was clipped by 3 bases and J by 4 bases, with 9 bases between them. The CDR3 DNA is TGTGCCAGCAGCTTGGGCGGACCCTATGGCTACACCTTC. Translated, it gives CASSLGGPYGYTF.

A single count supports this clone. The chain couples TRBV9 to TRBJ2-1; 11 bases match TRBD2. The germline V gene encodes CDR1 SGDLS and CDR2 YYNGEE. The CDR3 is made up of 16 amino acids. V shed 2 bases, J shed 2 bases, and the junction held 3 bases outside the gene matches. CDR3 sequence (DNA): TGTGCCAGCAGCGTTCTAGCGGGGGGCACCTACAATGAGCAGTTCTTC. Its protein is CASSVLAGGTYNEQFF.

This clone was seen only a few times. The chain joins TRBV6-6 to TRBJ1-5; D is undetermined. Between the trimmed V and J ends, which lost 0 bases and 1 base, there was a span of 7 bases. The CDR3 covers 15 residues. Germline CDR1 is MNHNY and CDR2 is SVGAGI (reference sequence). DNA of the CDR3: TGTGCCAGCAGTTACTCTAACAGAAGCAATCAGCCCCAGCATTTT. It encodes CASSYSNRSNQPQHF.

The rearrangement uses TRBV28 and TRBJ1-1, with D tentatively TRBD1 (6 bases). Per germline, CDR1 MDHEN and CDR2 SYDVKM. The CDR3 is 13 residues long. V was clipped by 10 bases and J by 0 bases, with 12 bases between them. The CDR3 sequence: CAIHGGLNTEAFF. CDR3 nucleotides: TGTGCCATCCACGGGGGGCTGAACACTGAAGCTTTCTTT.

The CDR3 nucleotides are TGTGCCAGCTCATTGGGCGAGGATGAAAAACTGTTTTTT. Encoded protein: CASSLGEDEKLFF. The chain joins TRBV18 to TRBJ1-4, with D hard to call. CDR3 length equals 13 residues. V was cut by 5 bases and J by 6 bases, with 10 bases left in between. Germline CDR1 is KGHSH and CDR2 is LQKENI.

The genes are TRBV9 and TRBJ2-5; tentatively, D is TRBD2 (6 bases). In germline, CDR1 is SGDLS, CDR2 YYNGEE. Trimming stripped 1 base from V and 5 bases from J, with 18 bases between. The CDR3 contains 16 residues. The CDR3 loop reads CASSVNSLRGGETQYF. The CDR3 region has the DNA TGTGCCAGCAGCGTAAATTCTCTGAGGGGAGGCGAGACCCAGTACTTC.

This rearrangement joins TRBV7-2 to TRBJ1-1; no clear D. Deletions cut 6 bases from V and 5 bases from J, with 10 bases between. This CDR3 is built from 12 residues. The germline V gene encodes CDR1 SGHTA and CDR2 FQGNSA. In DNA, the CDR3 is TGTGCCAGCAGTTACGGTCGGACTGAAGCTTTCTTT. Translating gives CASSYGRTEAFF.

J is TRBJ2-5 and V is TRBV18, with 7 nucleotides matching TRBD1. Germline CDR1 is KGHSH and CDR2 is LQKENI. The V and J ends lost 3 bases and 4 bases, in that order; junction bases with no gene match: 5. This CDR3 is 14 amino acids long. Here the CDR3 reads CASSPPGTAETQYF. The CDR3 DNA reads TGTGCCAGCTCACCTCCCGGGACAGCAGAGACCCAGTACTTC.

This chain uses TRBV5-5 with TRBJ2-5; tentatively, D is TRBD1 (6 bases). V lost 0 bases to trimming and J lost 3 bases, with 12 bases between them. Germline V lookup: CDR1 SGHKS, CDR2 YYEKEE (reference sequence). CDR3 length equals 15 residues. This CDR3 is CASSLEGQRKETQYF. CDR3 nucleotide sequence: TGTGCCAGCAGCTTGGAAGGACAGAGAAAAGAGACCCAGTACTTC.

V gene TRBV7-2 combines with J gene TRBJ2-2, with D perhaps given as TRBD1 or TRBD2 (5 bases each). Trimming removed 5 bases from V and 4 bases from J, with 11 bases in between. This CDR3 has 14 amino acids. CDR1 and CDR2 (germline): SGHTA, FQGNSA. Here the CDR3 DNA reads TGTGCCAGCAGCAGGGGACCCGCCACCGGGGAGCTGTTTTTT. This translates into CASSRGPATGELFF. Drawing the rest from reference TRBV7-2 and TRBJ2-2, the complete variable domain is GAGVSQSPSNKVTEKGKDVELRCDPISGHTALYWYRQSLGQGLEFLIYFQGNSAPDKSGLPSDRFSAERTGGSVSTLTIQRTQQEDSAVYLCASSRGPATGELFFGEGSRLTVL.